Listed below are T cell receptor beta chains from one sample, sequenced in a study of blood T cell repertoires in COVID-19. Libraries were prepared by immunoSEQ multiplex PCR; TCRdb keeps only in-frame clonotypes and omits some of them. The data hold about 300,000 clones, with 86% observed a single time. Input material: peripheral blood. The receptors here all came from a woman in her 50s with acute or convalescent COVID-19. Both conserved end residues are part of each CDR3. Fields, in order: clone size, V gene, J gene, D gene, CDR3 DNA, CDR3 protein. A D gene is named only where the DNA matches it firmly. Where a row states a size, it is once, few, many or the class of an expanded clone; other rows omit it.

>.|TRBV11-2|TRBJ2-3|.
TGTGCCAGCAGCTTAGGGTCTGCAGGGGAGGATACGCAGTATTTT
CASSLGSAGEDTQYF
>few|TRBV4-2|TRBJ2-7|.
TGTGCCAGCAGCCCTCCCTACGAGCAGTACTTC
CASSPPYEQYF
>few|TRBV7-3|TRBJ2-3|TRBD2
TGTGCCAGCAGCTCGACGACTAGCGGGAGTTGGGCAGATACGCAGTATTTT
CASSSTTSGSWADTQYF
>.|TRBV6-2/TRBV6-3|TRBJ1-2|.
TGTGCCAGCAGTTACCAGAGGAGCTATGGCTACACCTTC
CASSYQRSYGYTF
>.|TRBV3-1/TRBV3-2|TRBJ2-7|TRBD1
TGTGCCAGCAGCTCCTGGACAGGGGAAGAGCAGTACTTC
CASSSWTGEEQYF
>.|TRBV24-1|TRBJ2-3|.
TGTGCCACCAGTGCCATGGCGGGAACCACACGGCACAGCACAGATACGCAGTATTTT
CATSAMAGTTRHSTDTQYF
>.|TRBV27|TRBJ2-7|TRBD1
TGTGCCAGCAGCCCGACACAGGGGGGTTCCTACGAGCAGTACTTC
CASSPTQGGSYEQYF
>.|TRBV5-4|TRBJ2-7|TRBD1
TGTGCCAGCAGCTTGCCGGGACAGGGGGCCCACGAGCAGTACTTC
CASSLPGQGAHEQYF
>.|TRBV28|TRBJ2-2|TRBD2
TGTGCCAGCAGTCTCCCGACTAGCGGGGGCTATACGAACACCGGGGAGCTGTTTTTT
CASSLPTSGGYTNTGELFF
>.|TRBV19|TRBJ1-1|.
TGTGCCATTCTCGTGGGGGCTACTGAAGCTTTCTTT
CAILVGATEAFF
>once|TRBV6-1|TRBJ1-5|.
TGTGCCAGCAGTGAAACCGATTACTATAGCAATCAGCCCCAGCATTTT
CASSETDYYSNQPQHF
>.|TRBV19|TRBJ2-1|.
TGTGCCAGTAGTATCAGAGCAGGGGAGCAGTTCTTC
CASSIRAGEQFF
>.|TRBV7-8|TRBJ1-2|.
TGTGCCAGCAGCTTAGGGCAGGGCTTTGGCTACACCTTC
CASSLGQGFGYTF
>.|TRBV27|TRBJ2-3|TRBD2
TGTGCCAGCAGTTTTGGGCCTAGCGGTACAGATACGCAGTATTTT
CASSFGPSGTDTQYF
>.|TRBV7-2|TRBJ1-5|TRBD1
TGTGCCAGCAGCTTAGGGTACAGGGGAGATCAGCCCCAGCATTTT
CASSLGYRGDQPQHF